The TCR beta chain described here comes from a study of cytotoxic CD8 clonotypes in ibrutinib-treated CLL (dated by TCRdb to 2020 to 2023). Looking at the study overall: The cohort was composed of about a dozen relapsed/refractory and fewer than 16 treatment-naive patients; IGHV unmutated status was identified in around 17 patients. Cryopreserved peripheral blood mononuclear cells were collected before treatment, at response, and at either disease progression or sustained remission. Every remission and progressive disease sample was obtained while ibrutinib was still being received by the patients. Partial responses were observed in about 25 patients and complete responses in 2; after a median follow-up of roughly 62 months, remission was maintained in roughly 14 patients and progression was observed in about twelve. On average, each sample yielded roughly 250,000 productive templates and 80,000 to 95,000 productive rearrangements. Response samples were taken after a median of 12 months on treatment, ranging from roughly 6 to 36 months. Longitudinal samples were available for about 30% of the roughly 86 trial participants. What the authors observed across the whole study: At baseline, clonality was higher than in age-matched healthy donors and showed a strong correlation with circulating CD8+ T-cell counts. Sampling times were not matched between patients in sustained remission and patients whose disease was progressing, and lymph node repertoires were not examined. Clonality increased at ibrutinib response, stayed stable in sustained remission, and fell back toward baseline at progression. Public clonotypes were rare and either contracted or stayed stable during treatment, and the rise in clonality at ibrutinib response reflected the expansion of private clonotypes.

Interpreted using the paper, the time point label stands for: approximately 25 months on ibrutinib. For TCR beta library preparation, around 2 micrograms of genomic DNA were isolated from cryopreserved PBMCs. Longitudinal blood samples from CLL patients on ibrutinib monotherapy underwent high-throughput TCR beta sequencing. The patients took part in an open-label, single-center phase 2 trial of ibrutinib monotherapy. Comment on this clone: What this receptor recognizes is not known. No base quality information exists; no much larger clone differs at one position.

On a MiSeq, deep resolution sequencing aimed for a depth between 1 in 1 million and 1 in 200,000 T cells, with each clonotype covered 10x on average. The immunoSEQ hsTCRB Kit was used to generate TCR beta libraries. The published analysis was carried out like this. Data were analyzed with ImmunoSEQ Data Assistant and ImmunoSEQ Analyzer, with V, D and J genes assigned per IMGT definitions. Clonality, which ranges from 0 to 1, was calculated as one minus the normalized Shannon entropy of productive rearrangement frequencies. Only overrepresented clonotypes making up at least 0.05% of each patient's repertoire were included in the public clonotype analysis. Some 13 age-matched healthy donor repertoires from immuneACCESS served as clonality controls. TCRdb stores this immuneACCESS table with in-frame sequences only. Part of the clones is absent; in the studies checked, under half of the shortfall reflects unresolved V genes, and no reason is known for the rest. The DNA was the basis for D and trimming; V, J and clone size are from that table. Here the sample has 130,000 or so clones; over 75% occur a single time. The ten largest clones represent about 2.1% of the sample.

The clonotype comes from a human donor with chronic lymphocytic leukemia. Sequenced here: PBMCs, sampled after 24 months of ibrutinib treatment.

The CDR3 loop reads CASTTGGAHGYTF. The DNA sequence reads TGTGCCAGCACTACAGGGGGCGCCCATGGCTACACCTTC. The chain was built from TRBV27 and TRBJ1-2; TRBD1 matches 9 bases in the middle. Counted from cysteine to phenylalanine, this CDR3 has 13 amino acids. CDR3 DNA only is kept here, 39 bases in frame from base 1. V loses 7 bases at its end and J loses 6 bases; junction bases beyond the gene matches: 6. Reading the germline V gene (reference sequence) gives CDR1 MNHEY and CDR2 SMNVEV.